The rows below give T cell receptor beta chains drawn from one sample of a study of blood T cells in healthy people across ages. In TCRdb, the 5' RACE reads were re-called with MiXCR into one record per CDR3 protein. In the table there are over a million distinct CDR3 sequences, 40% to 45% of which are singletons. Sequenced: blood. These receptors all stem from a woman in her fifties or sixties in good health. CDR3s include the opening cysteine and the closing phenylalanine or tryptophan. The order of the fields is CDR3 DNA, CDR3 protein, D gene, CDR3 length, clone size, V gene, J gene. D genes are given only for firm matches. The size of a clone is reported for some rows only, either as once, few or many, or as a class for expanded clones.

CDR3 DNA: TGTGCCAGCAGCGTGGAGGGGGGGAGACCTTCGGGCACAGATACGCAGTATTTT; CDR3 protein: CASSVEGGRPSGTDTQYF; D gene: NA; CDR3 length: 18; clone size: few; V gene: TRBV9; J gene: TRBJ2-3
CDR3 DNA: TGTGCCAGCACCCTGACTAACTCCTACGAGCAGTACTTC; CDR3 protein: CASTLTNSYEQYF; D gene: NA; CDR3 length: 13; clone size: NA; V gene: TRBV28; J gene: TRBJ2-7
CDR3 DNA: TGTGCCAGCAGCTTAGCCGGGACAGGGGTATCCTACGAGCAGTACTTC; CDR3 protein: CASSLAGTGVSYEQYF; D gene: TRBD1; CDR3 length: 16; clone size: NA; V gene: TRBV7-6; J gene: TRBJ2-7
CDR3 DNA: TGTGCCAGCAGCTTAGAAAGCCAAGAGTTGGGACCGTTAAATGAGCAGTTCTTC; CDR3 protein: CASSLESQELGPLNEQFF; D gene: NA; CDR3 length: 18; clone size: few; V gene: TRBV7-6; J gene: TRBJ2-1
CDR3 DNA: TGTGCCAGCAGCTACACAGGGGGTCCTGAAGCTTTCTTT; CDR3 protein: CASSYTGGPEAFF; D gene: TRBD1; CDR3 length: 13; clone size: NA; V gene: TRBV4-2; J gene: TRBJ1-1
CDR3 DNA: TGTGCCACCGGGGGTGGTGGGGCCAACGTCCTGACTTTC; CDR3 protein: CATGGGGANVLTF; D gene: NA; CDR3 length: 13; clone size: many; V gene: TRBV6-1; J gene: TRBJ2-6
CDR3 DNA: TGCGCCAGCAGTTTGGAGGAGGCTGCACACTACGAGCAGTACTTC; CDR3 protein: CASSLEEAAHYEQYF; D gene: NA; CDR3 length: 15; clone size: NA; V gene: TRBV5-1; J gene: TRBJ2-7
CDR3 DNA: TGCAGCGCCCGGACAGGGGGCTTCCGTTCCTACAATGAGCAGTTCTTC; CDR3 protein: CSARTGGFRSYNEQFF; D gene: TRBD1; CDR3 length: 16; clone size: NA; V gene: TRBV29-1; J gene: TRBJ2-1
CDR3 DNA: TGCAGCGTTATACGGGCGTGGGGTACGCAGTATTTT; CDR3 protein: CSVIRAWGTQYF; D gene: NA; CDR3 length: 12; clone size: few; V gene: TRBV29-1; J gene: TRBJ2-3
CDR3 DNA: TGTGCCAGCAGCGCCTGGACTAGCACAAAGCAGTTCTTC; CDR3 protein: CASSAWTSTKQFF; D gene: TRBD2; CDR3 length: 13; clone size: NA; V gene: TRBV9; J gene: TRBJ2-1
CDR3 DNA: TGTGCCAGCAGAGCAACAGGGGGCTCACAAGAGACCCAGTACTTC; CDR3 protein: CASRATGGSQETQYF; D gene: TRBD1; CDR3 length: 15; clone size: few; V gene: TRBV9; J gene: TRBJ2-5
CDR3 DNA: TGTGCCATCAGTGAGTCGGGGGGACTAGCAGAATACAATGAGCAGTTCTTC; CDR3 protein: CAISESGGLAEYNEQFF; D gene: TRBD2; CDR3 length: 17; clone size: NA; V gene: TRBV10-3; J gene: TRBJ2-1
CDR3 DNA: TGTGCCAGCAGCCCTAGCATGAATGAGCAGTTCTTC; CDR3 protein: CASSPSMNEQFF; D gene: NA; CDR3 length: 12; clone size: NA; V gene: TRBV9; J gene: TRBJ2-1
CDR3 DNA: TGTGCCAGCAGTGGGACTAGCCTAGAGACCCAGTACTTC; CDR3 protein: CASSGTSLETQYF; D gene: TRBD2; CDR3 length: 13; clone size: NA; V gene: TRBV27; J gene: TRBJ2-5
CDR3 DNA: TGCAGCGTTGAAGACGGCCGGACCTATGGCTACACCTTC; CDR3 protein: CSVEDGRTYGYTF; D gene: NA; CDR3 length: 13; clone size: few; V gene: TRBV29-1; J gene: TRBJ1-2
CDR3 DNA: TGTGCCAGCAGTTACTCTAGCGGGACCACAGATACGCAGTATTTT; CDR3 protein: CASSYSSGTTDTQYF; D gene: TRBD2; CDR3 length: 15; clone size: few; V gene: TRBV6-6; J gene: TRBJ2-3
CDR3 DNA: TGTGCCAGCAGCCAAGCTAGGCATACGCAGTATTTT; CDR3 protein: CASSQARHTQYF; D gene: NA; CDR3 length: 12; clone size: NA; V gene: TRBV14; J gene: TRBJ2-3
CDR3 DNA: TGTGCCAGCAGCTTTGCCTCAAACACTGAAGCTTTCTTT; CDR3 protein: CASSFASNTEAFF; D gene: NA; CDR3 length: 13; clone size: few; V gene: TRBV7-3; J gene: TRBJ1-1
CDR3 DNA: TGTGCCAGCAGCCACACCCTAGCGCCAACCTACGAGCAGTACTTC; CDR3 protein: CASSHTLAPTYEQYF; D gene: NA; CDR3 length: 15; clone size: NA; V gene: TRBV3-1; J gene: TRBJ2-7
CDR3 DNA: TGTGCCAGCAGTGGGTACCCGACTAGCGGGAGGGCGGCGGTGCAGTACTTC; CDR3 protein: CASSGYPTSGRAAVQYF; D gene: TRBD2; CDR3 length: 17; clone size: NA; V gene: TRBV6-1; J gene: TRBJ2-4
CDR3 DNA: TGTGCCACCAGCGTCGAGGGAGGTGGTGAGCAGTACTTC; CDR3 protein: CATSVEGGGEQYF; D gene: NA; CDR3 length: 13; clone size: NA; V gene: TRBV15; J gene: TRBJ2-5
CDR3 DNA: TGTGCCAGCGAGGGACAGGGCTGCGAGCAGTACTTC; CDR3 protein: CASEGQGCEQYF; D gene: TRBD1; CDR3 length: 12; clone size: NA; V gene: TRBV6-6; J gene: TRBJ2-7
CDR3 DNA: TGCGCCAGCAGTCTAGCGGGAGGCCGACGGGAGCAGTACTTC; CDR3 protein: CASSLAGGRREQYF; D gene: TRBD2; CDR3 length: 14; clone size: few; V gene: TRBV10-2; J gene: TRBJ2-7
CDR3 DNA: TGCGCCAGCAGGCCGGCAGGACAGGGTACAGATACGCAGTATTTT; CDR3 protein: CASRPAGQGTDTQYF; D gene: TRBD1; CDR3 length: 15; clone size: few; V gene: TRBV5-1; J gene: TRBJ2-3
CDR3 DNA: TGTGCCAGCAGCTTGGGTGGACAGGGGAACAATCAGCCCCAGCATTTT; CDR3 protein: CASSLGGQGNNQPQHF; D gene: TRBD1; CDR3 length: 16; clone size: few; V gene: TRBV5-6; J gene: TRBJ1-5
CDR3 DNA: TGTGCCAGCTCAGAGGACAGGTCCTATCAGCCCCAGCATTTT; CDR3 protein: CASSEDRSYQPQHF; D gene: TRBD1; CDR3 length: 14; clone size: NA; V gene: TRBV18; J gene: TRBJ1-5
CDR3 DNA: TGTGCCAGCAGCCAGGGGACGAACTCACCCCTCCACTTT; CDR3 protein: CASSQGTNSPLHF; D gene: NA; CDR3 length: 13; clone size: few; V gene: TRBV3-1; J gene: TRBJ1-6
CDR3 DNA: TGTGCCAGCAGTTTATCGCCGGGACAGAACTATGGCTACACCTTC; CDR3 protein: CASSLSPGQNYGYTF; D gene: TRBD1; CDR3 length: 15; clone size: NA; V gene: TRBV27; J gene: TRBJ1-2
CDR3 DNA: TGTGCCAGCAGTGATAGGACAGGGACAGATACGCAGTATTTT; CDR3 protein: CASSDRTGTDTQYF; D gene: TRBD1; CDR3 length: 14; clone size: NA; V gene: TRBV9; J gene: TRBJ2-3
CDR3 DNA: TGTGCCAGCAGCTTAAGTTACACTCAAAGCGAGCAGTACTTC; CDR3 protein: CASSLSYTQSEQYF; D gene: NA; CDR3 length: 14; clone size: few; V gene: TRBV7-2; J gene: TRBJ2-7
CDR3 DNA: TGTGCCAGCAGTGAATGGAAAGGAACTGAAGCTTTCTTT; CDR3 protein: CASSEWKGTEAFF; D gene: NA; CDR3 length: 13; clone size: NA; V gene: TRBV25-1; J gene: TRBJ1-1
CDR3 DNA: TGCAGCGCCGCAAACCCGTTAGATACGCAGTATTTT; CDR3 protein: CSAANPLDTQYF; D gene: NA; CDR3 length: 12; clone size: NA; V gene: TRBV29-1; J gene: TRBJ2-3
CDR3 DNA: TGCAGTGCTAGAGGGGTTAGCGGGAGGGCCAATGAGCAGTTCTTC; CDR3 protein: CSARGVSGRANEQFF; D gene: TRBD2; CDR3 length: 15; clone size: NA; V gene: TRBV20-1; J gene: TRBJ2-1
CDR3 DNA: TGTGCCAGCAGTTCAGGGGGCGCGGATGGCTACACCTTC; CDR3 protein: CASSSGGADGYTF; D gene: TRBD1; CDR3 length: 13; clone size: few; V gene: TRBV27; J gene: TRBJ1-2
CDR3 DNA: TGTGCCAGCAGTGTAGTCGATAGGGACAGTGAAGCTTTCTTT; CDR3 protein: CASSVVDRDSEAFF; D gene: TRBD1; CDR3 length: 14; clone size: once; V gene: TRBV27; J gene: TRBJ1-1
CDR3 DNA: TGTGCCAGTAGTATAGCGACGGGCTCCTACAATGAGCAGTTCTTC; CDR3 protein: CASSIATGSYNEQFF; D gene: NA; CDR3 length: 15; clone size: NA; V gene: TRBV19; J gene: TRBJ2-1
CDR3 DNA: TGTGCCAGCAGCAGACGGTTCCAAGAGACCCAGTACTTC; CDR3 protein: CASSRRFQETQYF; D gene: NA; CDR3 length: 13; clone size: few; V gene: TRBV7-9; J gene: TRBJ2-5
CDR3 DNA: TGTGCCAGCAGTACGAACAGGGACTATGGCTACACCTTC; CDR3 protein: CASSTNRDYGYTF; D gene: NA; CDR3 length: 13; clone size: few; V gene: TRBV28; J gene: TRBJ1-2